This T cell receptor beta chain was found in a study of prognosis after radiotherapy for stage I lung cancer. The CDR3 has 15 amino acids. J lost 5 bases, V lost 6 bases, and 9 bases had no gene match. Germline V gene sequence: CDR1 MNHEY, CDR2 SVGEGT. Genomic DNA was the source, and TCR beta CDR3 was amplified from it by two-round multiplex PCR. Every TRBV and TRBJ gene had its own specific primer in first-round PCR. TCRdb reprocessed the multiplex PCR reads with MiXCR, giving one entry per CDR3 protein. The table records roughly 30,000 distinct CDR3 sequences, 30% to 35% of them present only once. The receptor's source is a donor aged 50 or older with non-small cell lung cancer. Source: PBMCs, taken before or after stereotactic body radiation therapy (not recorded which). The rearrangement uses TRBV6-2 or TRBV6-3 and TRBJ2-3; 9 bases fit TRBD1. The CDR3 DNA reads as TGTGCCAGCAGAGTCCGGGACAGGGTGTTAGATACGCAGTATTTT. This codes for CASRVRDRVLDTQYF.